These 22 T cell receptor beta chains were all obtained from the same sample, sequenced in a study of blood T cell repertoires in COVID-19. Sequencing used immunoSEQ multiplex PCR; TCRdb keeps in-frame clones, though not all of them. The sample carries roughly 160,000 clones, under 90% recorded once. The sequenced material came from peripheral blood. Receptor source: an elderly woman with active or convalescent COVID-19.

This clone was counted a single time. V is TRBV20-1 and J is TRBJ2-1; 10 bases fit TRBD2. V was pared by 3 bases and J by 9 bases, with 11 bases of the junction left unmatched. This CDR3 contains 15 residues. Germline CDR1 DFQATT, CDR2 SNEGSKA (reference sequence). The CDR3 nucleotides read TGCAGTGCTAGTGCCCTCCTAGCGGGAGCGGGTGAGCAGTTCTTC. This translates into CSASALLAGAGEQFF.

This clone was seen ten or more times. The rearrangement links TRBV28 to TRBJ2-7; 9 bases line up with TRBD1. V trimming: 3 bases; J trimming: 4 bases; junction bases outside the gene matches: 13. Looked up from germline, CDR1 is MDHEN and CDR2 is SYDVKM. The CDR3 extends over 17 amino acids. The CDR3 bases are TGTGCCAGCAGTTTCCCCTCGAATGGGACAGGGTGGTACGAGCAGTACTTC. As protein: CASSFPSNGTGWYEQYF.

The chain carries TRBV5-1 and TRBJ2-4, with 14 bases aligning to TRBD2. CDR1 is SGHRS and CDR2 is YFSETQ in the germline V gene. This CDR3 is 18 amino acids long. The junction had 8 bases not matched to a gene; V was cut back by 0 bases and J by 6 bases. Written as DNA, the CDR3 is TGCGCCAGCAGCTTGGCACCGGGACTAGCGGGAGCTCCAAACATTCAGTACTTC. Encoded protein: CASSLAPGLAGAPNIQYF. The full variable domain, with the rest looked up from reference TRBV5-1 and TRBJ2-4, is KAGVTQTPRYLIKTRGQQVTLSCSPISGHRSVSWYQQTPGQGLQFLFEYFSETQRNKGNFPGRFSGRQFSNSRSEMNVSTLELGDSALYLCASSLAPGLAGAPNIQYFGAGTRLSVL.

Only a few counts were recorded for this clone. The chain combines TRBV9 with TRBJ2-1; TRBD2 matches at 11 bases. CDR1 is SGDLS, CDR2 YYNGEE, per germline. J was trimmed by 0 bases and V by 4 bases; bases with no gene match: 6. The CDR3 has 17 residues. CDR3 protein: CASSSLAGGGSYNEQFF. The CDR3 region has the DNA TGTGCCAGCAGCTCCTTAGCGGGAGGGGGCTCCTACAATGAGCAGTTCTTC.

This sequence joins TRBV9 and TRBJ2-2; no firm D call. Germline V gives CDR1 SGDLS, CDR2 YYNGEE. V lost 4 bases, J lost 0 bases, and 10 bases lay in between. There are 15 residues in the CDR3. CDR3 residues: CASSRSSANTGELFF. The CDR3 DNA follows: TGTGCCAGCAGCAGGAGCTCCGCGAACACCGGGGAGCTGTTTTTT.

Here the CDR3 reads CASSIKFPGTSGLNEQFF. DNA of the CDR3: TGTGCCAGTAGTATAAAATTCCCCGGGACTAGCGGCCTCAATGAGCAGTTCTTC. This chain joins TRBV19 and TRBJ2-1; 11 bases are shared with TRBD2. Looked up from germline, CDR1 is LNHDA and CDR2 is SQIVND (reference sequence). V was clipped by 2 bases and J by 6 bases; unmatched bases: 12. The CDR3 sequence is 18 residues long.

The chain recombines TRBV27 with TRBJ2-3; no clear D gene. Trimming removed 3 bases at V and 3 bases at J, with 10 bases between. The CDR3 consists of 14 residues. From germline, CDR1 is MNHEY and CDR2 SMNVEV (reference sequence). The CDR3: CASSFYGKTDTQYF. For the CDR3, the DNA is TGTGCCAGCAGTTTTTATGGCAAGACAGATACGCAGTATTTT.

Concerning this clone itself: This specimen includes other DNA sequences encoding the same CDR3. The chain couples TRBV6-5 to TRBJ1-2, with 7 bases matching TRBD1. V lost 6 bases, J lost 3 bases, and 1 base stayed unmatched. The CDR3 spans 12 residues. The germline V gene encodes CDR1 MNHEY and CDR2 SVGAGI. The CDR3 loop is CASRTGDYGYTF. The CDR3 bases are TGTGCCAGCAGAACAGGGGACTATGGCTACACCTTC.

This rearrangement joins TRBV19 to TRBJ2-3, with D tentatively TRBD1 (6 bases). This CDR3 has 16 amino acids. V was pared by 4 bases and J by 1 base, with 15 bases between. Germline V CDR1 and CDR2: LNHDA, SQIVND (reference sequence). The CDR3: CASSTTGGMGTDTQYF. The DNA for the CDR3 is TGTGCCAGTAGTACGACAGGAGGTATGGGCACAGATACGCAGTATTTT. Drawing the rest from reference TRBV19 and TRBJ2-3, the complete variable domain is DGGITQSPKYLFRKEGQNVTLSCEQNLNHDAMYWYRQDPGQGLRLIYYSQIVNDFQKGDIAEGYSVSREKKESFPLTVTSAQKNPTAFYLCASSTTGGMGTDTQYFGPGTRLTVL.

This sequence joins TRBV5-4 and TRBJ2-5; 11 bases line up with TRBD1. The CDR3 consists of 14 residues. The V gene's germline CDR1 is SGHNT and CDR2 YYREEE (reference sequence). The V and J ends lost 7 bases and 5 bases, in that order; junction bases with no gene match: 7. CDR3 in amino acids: CASGGQGAGETQYF. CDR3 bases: TGTGCCAGCGGCGGACAGGGGGCCGGGGAGACCCAGTACTTC.

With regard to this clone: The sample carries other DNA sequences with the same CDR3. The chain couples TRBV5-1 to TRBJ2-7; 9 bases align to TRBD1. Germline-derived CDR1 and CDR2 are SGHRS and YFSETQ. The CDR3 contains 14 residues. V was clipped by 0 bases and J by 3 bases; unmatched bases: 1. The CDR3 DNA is TGCGCCAGCAGCTTGGCGGGACAGGGCTACGAGCAGTACTTC. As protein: CASSLAGQGYEQYF.

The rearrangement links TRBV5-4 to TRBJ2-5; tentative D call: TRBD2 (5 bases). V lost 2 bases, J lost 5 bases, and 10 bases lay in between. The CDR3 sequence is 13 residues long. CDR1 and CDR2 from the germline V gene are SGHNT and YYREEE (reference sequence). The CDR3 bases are TGTGCCAGCAGCTTTGAGGGCGTCGAGACCCAGTACTTC. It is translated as CASSFEGVETQYF. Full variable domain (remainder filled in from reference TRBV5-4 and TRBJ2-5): ETGVTQSPTHLIKTRGQQVTLRCSSQSGHNTVSWYQQALGQGPQFIFQYYREEENGRGNFPPRFSGLQFPNYSSELNVNALELDDSALYLCASSFEGVETQYFGPGTRLLVL.

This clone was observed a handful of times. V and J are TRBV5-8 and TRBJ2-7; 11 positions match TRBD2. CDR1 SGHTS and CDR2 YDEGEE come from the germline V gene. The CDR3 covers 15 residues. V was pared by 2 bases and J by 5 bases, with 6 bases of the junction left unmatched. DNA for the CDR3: TGTGCCAGCAGCTTAGAACTAGCGGGAGTCCACGAGCAGTACTTC. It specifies CASSLELAGVHEQYF.

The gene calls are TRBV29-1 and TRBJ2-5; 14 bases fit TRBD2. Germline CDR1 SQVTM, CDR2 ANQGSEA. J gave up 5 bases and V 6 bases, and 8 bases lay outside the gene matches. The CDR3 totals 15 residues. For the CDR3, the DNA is TGCAGCGTCGAGGGACTAGCGGGAGTTGCCGAGACCCAGTACTTC. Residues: CSVEGLAGVAETQYF.

The CDR3 coding sequence is TGTGCCAGCAGCTTGCGGTCCAACAGACCGAACACTGAAGCTTTCTTT. Encoded protein: CASSLRSNRPNTEAFF. V gene TRBV5-6 combines with J gene TRBJ1-1; D not certain. Trimming stripped 1 base from V and 1 base from J, with 14 bases between. This CDR3 is built from 16 residues. Germline-derived CDR1 and CDR2 are SGHDT and YYEEEE.

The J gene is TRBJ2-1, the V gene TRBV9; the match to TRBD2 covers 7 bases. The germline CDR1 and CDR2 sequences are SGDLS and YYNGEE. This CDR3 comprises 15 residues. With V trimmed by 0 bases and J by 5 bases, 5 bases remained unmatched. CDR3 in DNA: TGTGCCAGCAGCGTAGGATGGGGGGGTGACAATGAGCAGTTCTTC. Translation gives CASSVGWGGDNEQFF.

CDR3: CASSFTAYGYTF. For the CDR3, the DNA is TGTGCCAGCAGTTTCACAGCCTATGGCTACACCTTC. This rearrangement joins TRBV12-3 or TRBV12-4 to TRBJ1-2; D is unresolved. The CDR3 loop spans 12 amino acids. V dropped 3 bases and J dropped 4 bases, with 6 bases sitting between them.

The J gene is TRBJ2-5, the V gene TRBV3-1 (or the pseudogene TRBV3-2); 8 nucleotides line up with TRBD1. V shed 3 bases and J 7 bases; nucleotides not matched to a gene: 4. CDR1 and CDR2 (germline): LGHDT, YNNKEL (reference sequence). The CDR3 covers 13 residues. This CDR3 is CASSQDRVGTQYF. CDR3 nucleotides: TGTGCCAGCAGCCAGGACAGGGTAGGGACCCAGTACTTC.

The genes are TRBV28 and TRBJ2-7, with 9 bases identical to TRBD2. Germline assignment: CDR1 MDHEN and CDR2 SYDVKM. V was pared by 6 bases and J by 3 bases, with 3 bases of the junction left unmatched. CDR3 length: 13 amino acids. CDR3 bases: TGTGCCAGCAGGAATAGCGGGAGCTACGAGCAGTACTTC. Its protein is CASRNSGSYEQYF.

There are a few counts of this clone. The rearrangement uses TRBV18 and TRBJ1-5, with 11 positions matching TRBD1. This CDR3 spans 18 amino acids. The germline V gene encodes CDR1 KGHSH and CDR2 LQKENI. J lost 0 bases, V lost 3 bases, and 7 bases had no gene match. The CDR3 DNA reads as TGTGCCAGCTCACCCGGGACAGGGGGGGTTTATAGCAATCAGCCCCAGCATTTT. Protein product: CASSPGTGGVYSNQPQHF.

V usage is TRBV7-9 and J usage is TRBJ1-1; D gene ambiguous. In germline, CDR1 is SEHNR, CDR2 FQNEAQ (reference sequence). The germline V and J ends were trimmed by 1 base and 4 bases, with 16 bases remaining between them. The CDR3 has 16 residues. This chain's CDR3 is CASSLGRTPEGTEAFF. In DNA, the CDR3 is TGTGCCAGCAGCTTAGGGAGGACCCCCGAGGGCACTGAAGCTTTCTTT.

The CDR3, as DNA: TGTGCCAGCAGCTTAGGCAGGGCCAACTCCTACGAGCAGTACTTC. The encoded protein is CASSLGRANSYEQYF. The V and J genes are TRBV7-3 and TRBJ2-7; tentative D call: TRBD1 (5 bases). CDR1 SGHTA and CDR2 FQGTGA come from the germline V gene. This CDR3 is built from 15 residues. V was shortened by 2 bases and J by 0 bases, with 11 bases between the two germline ends.